A single sample gave rise to the 11 T cell receptor beta chains below, sequenced in a study of CD8+ T cells in alopecia areata. The authors extracted RNA and reverse transcribed it into cDNA as the sequencing template. Data came from immunoSEQ multiplex PCR; TCRdb stores just in-frame clones and leaves some out. The table lists approximately 150,000 clones, over 80% of them singletons, with less than 15% in the top ten. Sequencing was performed on CD8+ T cells sorted from blood, taken at week 0. The receptors were sampled from a human donor with alopecia areata.

CDR3 residues: CSVGTTTSGSYEQYF. CDR3 DNA: TGCAGCGTCGGAACTACAACTAGCGGGAGTTACGAGCAGTACTTC. This rearrangement joins TRBV29-1 to TRBJ2-7; the match to TRBD2 covers 11 bases. The V gene end was trimmed by 6 bases and the J gene end by 4 bases; junction bases not matched to a gene: 11. In germline, CDR1 is SQVTM, CDR2 ANQGSEA. The CDR3 has 15 amino acids.

The chain joins TRBV30 to TRBJ2-1; D remains unclear. Germline V gives CDR1 GTSNPN, CDR2 SVGIG (reference sequence). This CDR3 region has 11 residues. This chain's CDR3 is CALDGYNEQFF. Written as DNA, the CDR3 is TGTGCTCTGGACGGATACAATGAGCAGTTCTTC.

This clone was recorded once. The chain uses TRBV27 and TRBJ1-5; D is perhaps TRBD1 (6 bases). The V gene lost 2 bases and the J gene lost 5 bases, with 10 bases spanning the gap. From germline, CDR1 is MNHEY and CDR2 SMNVEV (reference sequence). CDR3 length: 14 residues. The CDR3 DNA reads as TGTGCCAGCAGTTTAGGCAGGACAGATCAGCCCCAGCATTTT. Translated, it gives CASSLGRTDQPQHF.

The chain joins TRBV7-9 to TRBJ2-7, with TRBD2 matching 14 bases. There are 18 residues in the CDR3. V was clipped by 3 bases and J by 2 bases; unmatched bases: 9. Germline V CDR1 and CDR2: SEHNR, FQNEAQ (reference sequence). The CDR3 reads CASSFIGTSGRFAYEQYF. DNA for the CDR3: TGTGCCAGCAGCTTTATCGGGACTAGCGGGAGATTCGCCTACGAGCAGTACTTC.

The chain combines TRBV5-8 with TRBJ2-1, with TRBD2 matching 10 bases. The V and J ends lost 0 bases and 0 bases, in that order; junction bases with no gene match: 9. CDR3 length equals 19 residues. Germline V lookup: CDR1 SGHTS, CDR2 YDEGEE. CDR3: CASSLETSGTKYSYNEQFF. Written as DNA, the CDR3 is TGTGCCAGCAGCTTGGAAACTAGCGGGACGAAATACTCCTACAATGAGCAGTTCTTC.

The chain carries TRBV7-3 and TRBJ2-7; D is possibly TRBD2 (5 bases). V lost 5 bases and J lost 4, with 18 bases in between. Germline V gene sequence: CDR1 SGHTA, CDR2 FQGTGA. The CDR3 sequence is 15 residues long. For the CDR3, the DNA is TGTGCCAGCAGCCATCGACTGGGCGGGCTTTACGAGCAGTACTTC. Translation: CASSHRLGGLYEQYF.

The CDR3, as DNA: TGTGCCTGGAAGACTAGCGGGTATGGGGATGAGCAGTTCTTC. Protein product: CAWKTSGYGDEQFF. The V call is TRBV5-4, the J call TRBJ2-1, with 10 bases aligning to TRBD2. This CDR3 comprises 14 residues. The junction had 12 bases not matched to a gene; V was cut back by 10 bases and J by 8 bases. Germline V CDR1 and CDR2: SGHNT, YYREEE (reference sequence).

This clone has only a few counts. The V gene is TRBV18, the J gene TRBJ2-5, with D perhaps TRBD1 or TRBD2 (5 bases each). V was clipped by 10 bases and J by 6 bases, with 15 bases between them. This CDR3 is built from 12 residues. Germline lookup yields CDR1 KGHSH and CDR2 LQKENI. The CDR3 coding sequence is TGTGCCACCCGGTCGGGGCTGCAGACCCAGTACTTC. This sequence encodes CATRSGLQTQYF.

This clone was observed a few times. CDR3 DNA: TGTGCCAGCACTCACCCCGGGACAGGGGGCTGGGAGCAGTACTTC. Protein product: CASTHPGTGGWEQYF. The J gene is TRBJ2-7, the V gene TRBV2, with TRBD1 matching 12 bases. The CDR3 sequence is 15 residues long. Germline V gives CDR1 SNHLY, CDR2 FYNNEI. After removal of 7 bases from V and 7 bases from J, the junction contained 11 bases not matched to a gene.

The chain couples TRBV19 to TRBJ2-6; no clear D. This CDR3 spans 19 amino acids. Trimming pared 1 base from V and 1 base from J, leaving 17 bases between. Germline lookup yields CDR1 LNHDA and CDR2 SQIVND (reference sequence). The chain's CDR3 is CASSIAPAADLSGANVLTF. The CDR3 DNA reads TGTGCCAGTAGTATAGCCCCGGCTGCGGACCTTTCTGGGGCCAACGTCCTGACTTTC.

The V gene is TRBV9, the J gene TRBJ2-1, with 8 positions matching TRBD1. The CDR3 sequence is 15 residues long. Per the germline V gene, CDR1 is SGDLS and CDR2 is YYNGEE. The V gene end was trimmed by 3 bases and the J gene end by 4 bases; junction bases not matched to a gene: 6. The CDR3 bases are TGTGCCAGCAGCGCCGGGACAGGATCGTACAATGAGCAGTTCTTC. Translation gives CASSAGTGSYNEQFF.